Listed here are 10 T cell receptor beta chains from one sample, sequenced in a study of early T cells in non-severe SARS-CoV-2 infection (TCRdb year 2021). The library was obtained by 5' RACE. Sequenced on a NextSeq 500. The raw public data were reprocessed by TCRdb itself: fastp quality trimming at Q25, MiXCR clonotype calling, in-frame beta chains only. Here each entry gathers all rows of one CDR3 protein and keeps the most common genes and DNA. Counted in this sample were more than 50,000 distinct CDR3 sequences; about 9.1% of them appeared once. The ten largest clones represent 4% to 5% of the sample. Specimen: whole blood. Receptor source: an adult who was a healthcare worker with PCR-confirmed SARS-CoV-2 infection or an uninfected control (not recorded which).

The V gene is TRBV20-1, the J gene TRBJ2-1; TRBD2 agrees at 12 bases. The CDR3 consists of 15 residues. With V trimmed by 1 base and J by 9 bases, 7 bases remained unmatched. Germline CDR1 reads DFQATT; CDR2 reads SNEGSKA (reference sequence). Written as DNA, the CDR3 is TGCAGTGCTAGAGCCCCTAGCGGGGGGGCCGCTGAGCAGTTCTTC. This translates into CSARAPSGGAAEQFF.

The chain joins TRBV7-9 to TRBJ2-7, with D possibly matching TRBD1 (6 bases). V was clipped by 8 bases and J by 5 bases, with 16 bases between them. The CDR3 contains 13 residues. Per germline, CDR1 SEHNR and CDR2 FQNEAQ (reference sequence). The DNA of the CDR3 is TGTGCCAGCTGCCAGACGGCAGGGGACGAGCAGTACTTC. Its translation: CASCQTAGDEQYF.

This clonotype came up many times. V and J are TRBV7-4 and TRBJ1-5; no definite D call. Looked up from germline, CDR1 is SGHVT and CDR2 is SQSDAQ. The CDR3 is made up of 15 amino acids. V gave up 1 base and J gave up 1 base, with 8 bases separating them. The CDR3 DNA is TGTGCCAGCAGCTTAGGAGGCAGCAGCAATCAGCCCCAGCATTTT. Translated: CASSLGGSSNQPQHF.

The chain combines TRBV5-5 with TRBJ1-4; D perhaps matches TRBD1 (5 bases). CDR3 length: 14 amino acids. Trimming removed 0 bases at V and 5 bases at J, with 8 bases between. CDR1 is SGHKS and CDR2 is YYEKEE in the germline V gene (reference sequence). In DNA form, the CDR3 reads TGTGCCAGCAGCTTGGGACAGCTAAATGAAAAACTGTTTTTT. Translation gives CASSLGQLNEKLFF.

This clonotype has only a few counts. The chain is built from TRBV7-3 and TRBJ2-5, with no clear D. The CDR3 spans 13 residues. Trimming cost V 2 bases and J 0 bases, with 4 bases left between them. Germline assignment: CDR1 SGHTA and CDR2 FQGTGA. CDR3 DNA: TGTGCCAGCAGCTTACGGTACCAAGAGACCCAGTACTTC. This sequence encodes CASSLRYQETQYF.

This clonotype was seen ten or more times. The gene calls are TRBV7-9 and TRBJ1-2; tentative D call: TRBD1 (6 bases). CDR3 length equals 14 residues. Trimming left V 1 base short and J 3 bases short, with 9 bases between. Germline CDR1 SEHNR, CDR2 FQNEAQ (reference sequence). The CDR3 loop is CASSLDQGHYGYTF. Written as DNA, the CDR3 is TGTGCCAGCAGCTTAGATCAGGGGCACTATGGCTACACCTTC.

This clonotype was detected ten times or more. This sequence joins TRBV12-3 or TRBV12-4 and TRBJ1-5; 9 bases map to TRBD1. The ends lost 7 bases at V and 7 bases at J; junction bases unmatched: 8. The CDR3 runs 14 residues. Here the CDR3 reads CASKLQGQGQPQHF. Written as DNA, the CDR3 is TGTGCCAGCAAACTGCAGGGACAGGGACAGCCCCAGCATTTT.

This clonotype has at least ten counts. The chain uses TRBV12-3 or TRBV12-4 and TRBJ2-2; a possible D gene is TRBD2 (5 bases). The CDR3 is made up of 13 amino acids. V lost 7 bases and J 6 bases, leaving 12 bases between the germline ends. The DNA of the CDR3 is TGTGCCAGCACCCATAGCGTTCCCGGGGAGCTGTTTTTT. Translation: CASTHSVPGELFF.

This clonotype was counted many times. The chain joins TRBV4-1 to TRBJ1-1; D might be TRBD1 (5 bases). CDR1 and CDR2 (germline): MGHRA, YSYEKL. Trimming took 2 bases from V and 1 from J, leaving 14 bases between them. The CDR3 length is 16 residues. CDR3 coding DNA: TGCGCCAGCAGCCAAAGGAGCGTTGGGGCGAACACTGAAGCTTTCTTT. Amino acids: CASSQRSVGANTEAFF.

The rearrangement links TRBV20-1 to TRBJ2-1, with 13 bases fitting TRBD2. Germline CDR1 DFQATT, CDR2 SNEGSKA (reference sequence). This CDR3 has 15 residues. V shed 4 bases and J 8 bases; nucleotides not matched to a gene: 8. The CDR3: CSATRTSGSGDEQFF. Written as DNA, the CDR3 is TGCAGTGCTACCCGGACTAGCGGGAGCGGCGATGAGCAGTTCTTC.